Listed below are T cell receptor beta chains from one sample, sequenced in a study of graft-versus-host responses after intestinal transplantation. Their antigen targets remain unknown. Produced via immunoSEQ multiplex PCR; TCRdb's table is partial and in-frame only. The sample carries approximately 70,000 clones, 80% to 90% recorded once. The source material was unstimulated CD8+ T cells sorted from spleen or lymph node cells, sampled before intestinal transplant. Receptors originate from a human donor who received an intestinal transplant. The CDR3 runs from the conserved cysteine through the conserved F or W. D genes are given only for firm matches. The size of a clone is reported for some rows only, either as once, few or many, or as a class for expanded clones.

clone_size	v_call	cdr3_length	d_call	j_call	cdr3_nt	cdr3_aa
-	TRBV27	13	-	TRBJ2-7	TGTGCCAGCAGTTTGAGAGGACTTGGCGAGCAGTACTTC	CASSLRGLGEQYF
-	TRBV28	13	-	TRBJ2-7	TGTGCCAGCAGTTTAGGCAGGGTCTACGAGCAGTACTTC	CASSLGRVYEQYF
-	TRBV5-1	18	TRBD2	TRBJ2-1	TGCGCCAGCAGCTTGGATTTCTGTGAGGCGGGGGTTTACAATGAGCAGTTCTTC	CASSLDFCEAGVYNEQFF
-	TRBV7-8	17	-	TRBJ2-1	TGTGCCAGCAGCTCTGCGGGGATTGAAAGCTCCTACAATGAGCAGTTCTTC	CASSSAGIESSYNEQFF
-	TRBV2	15	-	TRBJ1-2	TGTGCCAGCAGGGAGGGTCGCGCCGGCAGGTATGGCTACACCTTC	CASREGRAGRYGYTF
-	TRBV27	16	TRBD1	TRBJ1-2	TGTGCCAGCAGTAGAAACCGGGACAGGGCTGACTATGGCTACACCTTC	CASSRNRDRADYGYTF
-	TRBV7-9	14	-	TRBJ2-5	TGTGCCAGCAGCTTAGTTGGGCAGGGGGAGACCCAGTACTTC	CASSLVGQGETQYF
-	TRBV5-6	15	-	TRBJ2-1	TGTGCCAGCAGCCGCGACAGGGAGGTCCACAATGAGCAGTTCTTC	CASSRDREVHNEQFF
-	TRBV2	13	-	TRBJ2-1	TGTGCCAGCAGGAACAGGGCCAGGGTGGAGCAGTTCTTC	CASRNRARVEQFF
-	TRBV6-5	15	TRBD2	TRBJ2-1	TGTGCCAGCAGTTATAGCGGGAGGCTGGGCAATGAGCAGTTCTTC	CASSYSGRLGNEQFF
-	TRBV11-2	13	-	TRBJ2-7	TGTGCCAGCAGCTCGGGGTATGCCTACGAGCAGTACTTC	CASSSGYAYEQYF
-	TRBV2	15	-	TRBJ2-1	TGTGCCAGCAGTGTCCGTGGGCGCGACTACAATGAGCAGTTCTTC	CASSVRGRDYNEQFF
-	TRBV4-1	13	-	TRBJ1-1	TGCGCCAGCAGCCATGCGGGGGGAACTGAAGCTTTCTTT	CASSHAGGTEAFF
-	TRBV9	16	-	TRBJ1-4	TGTGCCAGCAGCGTAGGGCGGACTCCAACTAATGAAAAACTGTTTTTT	CASSVGRTPTNEKLFF
-	TRBV19	12	-	TRBJ2-3	TGTGCCAGTAGTATTGGGCTAGGGGCGCAGTATTTT	CASSIGLGAQYF
-	TRBV28	16	TRBD2	TRBJ2-2	TGTGCCAGCAGTTCTCAGCGGGAGAGGGCCACCGGGGAGCTGTTTTTT	CASSSQRERATGELFF
-	TRBV7-9	15	TRBD1	TRBJ1-2	TGTGCCAGCAGCTCCGGACAGGGGCTCGTCTATGGCTACACCTTC	CASSSGQGLVYGYTF
-	TRBV6-6	15	-	TRBJ1-2	TGTGCCAGCAGTTACACTTGGGAGAACTTGGATGGCTACACCTTC	CASSYTWENLDGYTF
few	TRBV13	14	TRBD1	TRBJ1-3	TGTGCCAGCAGGGGGACAGAGCGATGGGGCACCATATATTTT	CASRGTERWGTIYF